The 30 T cell receptor beta chains in this list originate from one sample, sequenced in a study of spatial heterogeneity in lung cancer. One entry per CDR3 protein results from TCRdb running MiXCR on the 5' RACE reads. The table records around 41,000 distinct CDR3 sequences, approximately 24% of them present only once. Time point given: blood at routine non-recurrence follow-up after resection. The sample here was PBMCs, taken at follow-up. The source is a female donor with early-stage non-small cell lung cancer.

This clonotype has more than one count but fewer than ten. This chain joins TRBV20-1 and TRBJ2-5; either TRBD1 or TRBD2 may supply D (5 bases each). Germline V gene data show CDR1 as DFQATT and CDR2 as SNEGSKA (reference sequence). The CDR3 length is 13 residues. This CDR3 is CSPSPRGQETQYF. The CDR3 DNA follows: TGCAGCCCCTCCCCGAGGGGACAAGAGACCCAGTACTTC.

This clonotype was seen ten or more times. This chain connects TRBV7-3 to TRBJ1-2, with D possibly being TRBD1 (6 bases). Germline values: CDR1 SGHTA, CDR2 FQGTGA. With 1 base removed from V and 8 bases from J, the gap between germline ends came to 11 bases. This CDR3 is 13 amino acids long. The CDR3 bases are TGTGCCAGCAGCTTAAAACAGGGTGGCGGCTACACCTTC. Amino acids: CASSLKQGGGYTF.

The rearrangement joins TRBV6-2 or TRBV6-3 to TRBJ2-3; 15 positions match TRBD2. This CDR3 has 20 residues. The V and J ends lost 2 bases and 10 bases, in that order; junction bases with no gene match: 19. Germline V gives CDR1 MNHEY, CDR2 SVGEGT. CDR3 bases: TGTGCCAGCAGTTACCCCGGACTAGCGGGAGGGCGACCGGGAACATCCCCGCAGTATTTT. This translates into CASSYPGLAGGRPGTSPQYF.

This clonotype was observed many times. V gene TRBV30 combines with J gene TRBJ1-2, with a weak D call TRBD1 (5 bases). This CDR3 is 13 amino acids long. Trimming stripped 1 base from V and 6 bases from J, with 12 bases between. The V gene's germline CDR1 is GTSNPN and CDR2 SVGIG (reference sequence). As DNA, the CDR3 is TGTGCCTGGAGTGGTGGGGCCCCCCATGGCTACACCTTC. As protein: CAWSGGAPHGYTF.

This clonotype was picked up a small number of times. The chain couples TRBV4-1 to TRBJ1-4; D ambiguous. The V gene's germline CDR1 is MGHRA and CDR2 YSYEKL. Trimming took 0 bases from V and 8 from J, leaving 16 bases between them. The CDR3 loop spans 16 amino acids. The CDR3 nucleotides are TGCGCCAGCAGCCAAGACAATGCCGCCGGCGCCGAAAAACTGTTTTTT. Amino acids: CASSQDNAAGAEKLFF.

This clonotype was observed at least ten times. This rearrangement joins TRBV3-1 to TRBJ2-5; D gene ambiguous. Deletions cut 0 bases from V and 7 bases from J, with 9 bases between. CDR3 length equals 13 residues. Germline V CDR1 and CDR2: LGHDT, YNNKEL (reference sequence). CDR3 in amino acids: CASSQELFGTQYF. The CDR3 coding sequence is TGTGCCAGCAGCCAAGAACTATTCGGGACCCAGTACTTC.

This clonotype was seen a handful of times. V is TRBV5-1 and J is TRBJ2-2; 10 nucleotides align to TRBD2. Unmatched junction bases numbered 4, after V lost 2 bases and J lost 3 bases. CDR3 size: 16 residues. Germline V CDR1 and CDR2: SGHRS, YFSETQ. The CDR3 protein is CASSLWTSGDTGELFF. CDR3 in DNA: TGCGCCAGCAGCTTATGGACTAGCGGAGACACCGGGGAGCTGTTTTTT.

The table lists this clonotype with many counts. V is TRBV5-6 and J is TRBJ1-2; 7 positions match TRBD1. This CDR3 comprises 13 residues. Germline lookup yields CDR1 SGHDT and CDR2 YYEEEE. J gave up 8 bases and V 3 bases, and 7 bases lay outside the gene matches. This chain's CDR3 is CASSSGGGIGYTF. The DNA of the CDR3 is TGTGCCAGCAGCTCGGGAGGGGGCATCGGCTACACCTTC.

This clonotype appeared a few times. The J gene is TRBJ2-7, the V gene TRBV6-2 or TRBV6-3; D uncertain. Germline lookup yields CDR1 MNHEY and CDR2 SVGEGT. Trimming shortened V by 0 bases and J by 5 bases, and 8 bases separated the two germline ends. CDR3 size: 13 residues. The CDR3: CASSYSRQNEQYV. In nucleotides, the CDR3 is TGTGCCAGCAGTTACTCACGGCAGAACGAGCAGTACGTC.

V and J are TRBV6-5 and TRBJ2-2; unclear D gene. The germline V gene encodes CDR1 MNHEY and CDR2 SVGAGI. CDR3 length: 15 amino acids. Trimming pared 0 bases from V and 8 bases from J, leaving 13 bases between. In DNA form, the CDR3 reads TGTGCCAGCAGTTACTCGAATGATGTTGCGGGGGAGCTGTTTTTT. Its translation is CASSYSNDVAGELFF.

The chain employs TRBV7-6 and TRBJ2-2; D may be TRBD2 (6 bases). Trimming took 4 bases from V and 7 from J, leaving 22 bases between them. The CDR3 has 17 amino acids. CDR1 and CDR2 from the germline V gene are SGHVS and FNYEAQ. CDR3 nucleotide sequence: TGTGCCAGCAGCTCTCCGGAGAGGGGAGGAGATGGCGGGGAGCTGTTTTTT. Protein: CASSSPERGGDGGELFF.

This clonotype was detected many times. V gene TRBV3-1 combines with J gene TRBJ2-1, with D unclear. This CDR3 region has 13 residues. Germline V lookup: CDR1 LGHDT, CDR2 YNNKEL (reference sequence). The V end lost 1 base, the J end lost 8 bases, and 9 bases lay between the germline ends. The DNA of the CDR3 is TGTGCCAGCAGCCAAGGGGTGTACGATGAGCAGTTCTTC. This gives the protein CASSQGVYDEQFF.

This clonotype was seen a few times. V and J are TRBV4-1 and TRBJ2-1, with D possibly being TRBD2 (6 bases). CDR1 and CDR2 (germline): MGHRA, YSYEKL. V lost 0 bases, J lost 3 bases, and 12 bases lay in between. The CDR3 sequence is 16 residues long. The CDR3 spells CASSQDRGSGYNEQFF. The CDR3 nucleotides are TGCGCCAGCAGCCAAGATCGGGGTAGCGGCTACAATGAGCAGTTCTTC.

The chain couples TRBV12-3 or TRBV12-4 to TRBJ1-4; a weak D match, TRBD1 (5 bases). Trimming stripped 6 bases from V and 7 bases from J, with 15 bases between. This CDR3 spans 14 amino acids. This chain's CDR3 is CASSPGAWSEKLFF. For the CDR3, the DNA is TGTGCCAGCAGCCCTGGGGCCTGGAGTGAAAAACTGTTTTTT.

On this clonotype: This may arise from a read error, as a much more abundant clone is one base away. The chain has TRBV25-1 and TRBJ1-5; 9 nucleotides line up with TRBD1. The CDR3 has 16 residues. Germline V gene data show CDR1 as MGHDK and CDR2 as SYGVNS. As DNA, the CDR3 is TGTGCCAGCAGTCCAACCGGGACAGGGATTAATCAGACCCAGCATTTT. Its protein product is CASSPTGTGINQTQHF. The complete variable domain, with remaining parts taken from reference TRBV25-1 and TRBJ1-5, reads EADIYQTPRYLVIGTGKKITLECSQTMGHDKMYWYQQDPGMELHLIHYSYGVNSTEKGDLSSESTVSRIRTEHFPLTLESARPSHTSQYLCASSPTGTGINQTQHFGDGTRLSIL.

V usage is TRBV28 and J usage is TRBJ1-6; 9 nucleotides agree with TRBD1. Germline values: CDR1 MDHEN, CDR2 SYDVKM. V trimming: 5 bases; J trimming: 10 bases; junction bases outside the gene matches: 15. The CDR3 spans 17 residues. CDR3 region: CASSTPAGTGFSSPLHF. As DNA, the CDR3 is TGTGCCAGCAGTACCCCCGCCGGGACAGGGTTCAGCTCACCCCTCCACTTT.

This clonotype was recorded a few times. Compared with germline, one end of the junction differs, possibly owing to a read error. The gene calls are TRBV20-1 and TRBJ2-5; D not certain. CDR1 and CDR2 from the germline V gene are DFQATT and SNEGSKA (reference sequence). There are 13 residues in the CDR3. CDR3 DNA: TGCAGTGCAAGAGCACCGTACCAAGAGACCCAGTACTTC. Its protein is CSARAPYQETQYF.

The rearrangement joins TRBV2 to TRBJ1-2; the D is unclear. The CDR3 consists of 15 residues. Germline V gene data show CDR1 as SNHLY and CDR2 as FYNNEI. Trimming removed 5 bases at V and 3 bases at J, with 16 bases between. CDR3 in DNA: TGTGCCAGCAGTCCACGGTCCCGTGGATACTATGGCTACACCTTC. It encodes CASSPRSRGYYGYTF.

This rearrangement joins TRBV5-1 to TRBJ2-3; the D gene could be TRBD1 or TRBD2 (6 bases each). The V end lost 1 base, the J end lost 4 bases, and 13 bases lay between the germline ends. In germline, CDR1 is SGHRS, CDR2 YFSETQ. This CDR3 is 15 amino acids long. The CDR3 spells CASSLNGGTPDTQYF. The CDR3 DNA sequence: TGCGCCAGCAGCTTGAACGGGGGCACCCCAGATACGCAGTATTTT. The whole variable domain, filled in from reference TRBV5-1 and TRBJ2-3, reads KAGVTQTPRYLIKTRGQQVTLSCSPISGHRSVSWYQQTPGQGLQFLFEYFSETQRNKGNFPGRFSGRQFSNSRSEMNVSTLELGDSALYLCASSLNGGTPDTQYFGPGTRLTVL.

The chain joins TRBV27 to TRBJ2-1; 12 bases fit TRBD2. Per germline, CDR1 MNHEY and CDR2 SMNVEV (reference sequence). With 5 bases clipped from V and 4 bases from J, the junction kept 6 bases outside the gene matches. The CDR3 length is 16 residues. The CDR3 region is CASSAGTSGLYNEQFF. CDR3 nucleotides: TGTGCCAGCAGTGCCGGGACTAGCGGGCTTTACAATGAGCAGTTCTTC.

The chain links TRBV30 to TRBJ1-2; D is undetermined. V was trimmed by 1 base and J by 0 bases, leaving 12 bases between them. The CDR3 contains 15 residues. The V gene's germline CDR1 is GTSNPN and CDR2 SVGIG (reference sequence). This CDR3 reads CAWSAEYPTNYGYTF. The CDR3 region has the DNA TGTGCCTGGAGTGCGGAGTATCCTACTAACTATGGCTACACCTTC.

This clonotype was detected a few times. CDR3 sequence (DNA): TGTGCCAGCAGCTACAGGGGAGATAGCAATCAGCCCCAGCATTTT. This sequence encodes CASSYRGDSNQPQHF. The chain carries TRBV5-5 and TRBJ1-5, with 7 bases lining up with TRBD1. This CDR3 contains 15 residues. The ends lost 3 bases at V and 0 bases at J; junction bases unmatched: 3. Germline-derived CDR1 and CDR2 are SGHKS and YYEKEE (reference sequence).

This chain joins TRBV4-1 and TRBJ1-2; no clear D. The V end lost 1 base, the J end lost 2 bases, and 8 bases lay between the germline ends. The CDR3 spans 14 residues. CDR1 and CDR2 (germline): MGHRA, YSYEKL. The CDR3 coding sequence is TGCGCCAGCAGCCAAGTACCAGCCAACTATGGCTACACCTTC. Amino acids: CASSQVPANYGYTF.

The chain couples TRBV20-1 to TRBJ2-3; D possibly corresponds to TRBD2 (6 bases). The germline V gene has CDR1 DFQATT and CDR2 SNEGSKA (reference sequence). The CDR3 has 14 amino acids. V gave up 2 bases and J gave up 2 bases, with 11 bases separating them. CDR3 bases: TGCAGTGCTAGAATGGGACTGACCACAGATACGCAGTATTTT. This translates into CSARMGLTTDTQYF.

J is TRBJ1-1 and V is TRBV5-5; the D gene is possibly TRBD1 (5 bases). The CDR3 loop spans 15 amino acids. The germline V gene has CDR1 SGHKS and CDR2 YYEKEE (reference sequence). V lost 1 base, J lost 3 bases, and 13 bases lay in between. In nucleotides, the CDR3 is TGTGCCAGCAGCTTGCAGGGAGGGACGTACACTGAAGCTTTCTTT. Its translation: CASSLQGGTYTEAFF.

This clonotype was seen a few times. V is TRBV5-1 and J is TRBJ2-1; a weak D match, TRBD2 (6 bases). The V gene's germline CDR1 is SGHRS and CDR2 YFSETQ. V was trimmed by 4 bases and J by 8 bases, leaving 19 bases between them. The CDR3 has 15 residues. CDR3: CASSPGLGSSDEQFF. DNA for the CDR3: TGCGCCAGCAGCCCGGGACTGGGTAGTAGCGATGAGCAGTTCTTC.

This chain links TRBV7-8 with TRBJ2-1, with 7 bases identical to TRBD2. V gave up 4 bases and J gave up 8 bases; unmatched junction bases: 8. Germline-derived CDR1 and CDR2 are SGHVS and FQNEAQ. This CDR3 region has 14 residues. The CDR3 DNA reads as TGTGCCAGCAGCTCCTTGACTAGCACCGATGAGCAGTTCTTC. It codes for CASSSLTSTDEQFF.

The chain is built from TRBV14 and TRBJ1-1; D gene unclear. Between the trimmed V and J ends, which lost 0 bases and 4 bases, there was a span of 6 bases. Germline V CDR1 and CDR2: SGHDN, FVKESK. The CDR3 consists of 13 residues. CDR3 sequence: CASSQEEGTEAFF. The CDR3 DNA is TGTGCCAGCAGCCAAGAAGAGGGCACTGAAGCTTTCTTT.

This clonotype was counted many times. The chain uses TRBV10-3 and TRBJ2-7, with TRBD2 matching over 9 bases. Per germline, CDR1 ENHRY and CDR2 SYGVKD. With 0 bases clipped from V and 4 bases from J, the junction kept 10 bases outside the gene matches. This CDR3 spans 17 amino acids. The CDR3 protein is CAISESRVSGRGYEQYF. Here the CDR3 DNA reads TGTGCCATCAGTGAGTCGCGCGTTAGCGGGAGAGGGTACGAGCAGTACTTC.

At least ten counts were recorded for this clonotype. The chain employs TRBV5-6 and TRBJ2-3; D is unclear. The CDR3 has 12 residues. The germline V and J ends were trimmed by 4 bases and 6 bases, with 9 bases remaining between them. The germline CDR1 and CDR2 sequences are SGHDT and YYEEEE. The DNA for the CDR3 is TGTGCCAGCAGCCCCGATATGGATACGCAGTATTTT. Encoded protein: CASSPDMDTQYF.